The 24 T cell receptor beta chains below all came from one sample that was sequenced in a study of OX40 agonist ivuxolimab in advanced cancers. Data came from immunoSEQ multiplex PCR; TCRdb stores just in-frame clones and leaves some out. The table lists tens of thousands of clones, roughly 90% of them singletons. The sequences come from CD4+ or CD8+ T cells sorted from blood, collected in a trial of the OX40 agonist ivuxolimab. Source of these receptors: an adult with an advanced solid tumor such as melanoma, head and neck, liver or kidney cancer.

This chain connects TRBV6-1 to TRBJ2-3, with D perhaps matching TRBD2 (6 bases). This CDR3 has 14 amino acids. The V gene lost 3 bases and the J gene lost 3 bases, with 10 bases spanning the gap. The V gene's germline CDR1 is MNHNS and CDR2 SASEGT. The CDR3, as DNA: TGTGCCAGCAGTGAGTGGCGGGGTACAGATACGCAGTATTTT. Translation gives CASSEWRGTDTQYF.

This clone was detected only once. J is TRBJ2-2 and V is TRBV7-2; a possible D gene is TRBD2 (5 bases). This CDR3 is 14 amino acids long. Germline V lookup: CDR1 SGHTA, CDR2 FQGNSA. Trimming stripped 6 bases from V and 6 bases from J, with 14 bases between. The CDR3 region is CASRSRLRAGELFF. For the CDR3, the DNA is TGTGCCAGCAGATCCAGACTGAGGGCCGGGGAGCTGTTTTTT.

The genes are TRBV5-6 and TRBJ2-4; no firm D call. The germline gives CDR1 SGHDT, CDR2 YYEEEE. This CDR3 spans 15 amino acids. The V end lost 0 bases, the J end lost 0 bases, and 7 bases lay between the germline ends. In nucleotides, the CDR3 is TGTGCCAGCAGCTTGGGGGCTCTAGCCAAAAACATTCAGTACTTC. It translates to CASSLGALAKNIQYF.

The genes are TRBV9 and TRBJ1-3, with TRBD1 identical over 10 bases. V lost 3 bases to trimming and J lost 8 bases; unmatched junction nucleotides: 5. The CDR3 is 14 amino acids. Germline CDR1 SGDLS, CDR2 YYNGEE. The CDR3, as DNA: TGTGCCAGCAGCGATAGGGACAGGGGATACACCATATATTTT. The encoded protein is CASSDRDRGYTIYF.

As DNA, the CDR3 is TGTGCCAGCAGTTTAACGGGGGGCCGTGGCACTGAAGCTTTCTTT. Its translation: CASSLTGGRGTEAFF. The rearrangement joins TRBV28 to TRBJ1-1; D may be TRBD1 (6 bases). V was cut by 2 bases and J by 4 bases, with 14 bases left in between. Germline loops: CDR1 MDHEN, CDR2 SYDVKM. The CDR3 runs 15 residues.

This clone is a singleton in its sample. This rearrangement joins TRBV7-2 to TRBJ2-1; D is possibly TRBD2 (6 bases). This CDR3 has 14 amino acids. Trimming cost V 5 bases and J 5 bases, with 13 bases left between them. The V gene's germline CDR1 is SGHTA and CDR2 FQGNSA. CDR3 DNA sequence: TGTGCCAGCAGCCCAGCGTGGGGGGACAATGAGCAGTTCTTC. Protein product: CASSPAWGDNEQFF.

V usage is TRBV9 and J usage is TRBJ1-4, with a possible D match to TRBD1 (5 bases). The germline V and J ends were trimmed by 2 bases and 5 bases, with 13 bases remaining between them. The CDR3 covers 15 residues. Germline-derived CDR1 and CDR2 are SGDLS and YYNGEE. The CDR3 spells CASSVDTGGNEKLFF. CDR3 coding DNA: TGTGCCAGCAGCGTTGATACAGGAGGGAATGAAAAACTGTTTTTT.

In DNA form, the CDR3 reads TGTGCCAGCAGTTTAGGGGGCGGGATCCGCTCCTACGAGCAGTACTTC. The encoded protein is CASSLGGGIRSYEQYF. V is TRBV28 and J is TRBJ2-7, with D perhaps given as TRBD1 or TRBD2 (6 bases each). Germline assignment: CDR1 MDHEN and CDR2 SYDVKM. The V gene lost 2 bases and the J gene lost 0 bases, with 14 bases spanning the gap. The CDR3 spans 16 residues.

The rearrangement links TRBV23-1 to TRBJ2-3; D call uncertain. TRBV23-1 is classed as an ORF, of uncertain function. V lost 0 bases to trimming and J lost 2 bases, with 9 bases between them. CDR3 length equals 15 residues. The CDR3 region has the DNA TGCGCCAGCAGTCAATCCGAGGTAGCCACAGATACGCAGTATTTT. Encoded protein: CASSQSEVATDTQYF.

The rearrangement uses TRBV5-6 and TRBJ1-1; TRBD1 is a possible D gene (6 bases). Trimming cost V 6 bases and J 0 bases, with 18 bases left between them. Germline V gives CDR1 SGHDT, CDR2 YYEEEE. This CDR3 is 16 amino acids long. This chain's CDR3 is CASISLKGGMNTEAFF. The CDR3 bases are TGTGCCAGCATCTCCCTTAAAGGGGGAATGAACACTGAAGCTTTCTTT.

DNA for the CDR3: TGTGCCAGCAGCGAGACAGGGGGCGTATTCACCGGGGAGCTGTTTTTT. It is translated as CASSETGGVFTGELFF. The gene calls are TRBV9 and TRBJ2-2, with 10 bases matching TRBD1. Germline V gene sequence: CDR1 SGDLS, CDR2 YYNGEE. V lost 3 bases and J lost 4; bases outside the gene matches: 6. There are 16 residues in the CDR3.

On this clone itself: Its ends do not fully match the called genes, so a read error is possible. This chain connects TRBV7-9 to TRBJ1-2; the D gene is possibly TRBD1 (5 bases). The CDR3 is 14 amino acids. Germline CDR1 is SEHNR and CDR2 is FQNEAQ (reference sequence). The CDR3 DNA follows: TGTGCCAGCAGCCTCATGGGGGGTGACTACGGCTACACCTTC. Translating gives CASSLMGGDYGYTF.

This rearrangement joins TRBV6-1 to TRBJ1-5; the match to TRBD1 covers 7 bases. Trimming removed 0 bases from V and 1 base from J; junction bases left unmatched: 0. This CDR3 contains 15 residues. Germline V gives CDR1 MNHNS, CDR2 SASEGT. CDR3 sequence: CASSEAQGSNQPQHF. CDR3 nucleotide sequence: TGTGCCAGCAGTGAAGCACAGGGGAGCAATCAGCCCCAGCATTTT.

The chain joins TRBV7-9 to TRBJ1-5, with unresolved D. Trimming shortened V by 5 bases and J by 5 bases, and 10 bases separated the two germline ends. CDR1 is SEHNR and CDR2 is FQNEAQ in the germline V gene (reference sequence). This CDR3 has 13 residues. This CDR3 reads CASSRGRDQPQHF. The CDR3 DNA is TGTGCCAGCAGCCGGGGTCGGGATCAGCCCCAGCATTTT.

V and J are TRBV9 and TRBJ1-2; tentative D call: TRBD1 (5 bases). V lost 0 bases and J 8 bases, leaving 20 bases between the germline ends. The CDR3 extends over 16 amino acids. Germline loops: CDR1 SGDLS, CDR2 YYNGEE. The CDR3 protein is CASSVGGHPGRRGYTF. For the CDR3, the DNA is TGTGCCAGCAGCGTAGGAGGCCATCCGGGGCGTAGAGGCTACACCTTC.

The J gene is TRBJ1-4, the V gene TRBV7-8; TRBD1 might be the D (5 bases). Germline assignment: CDR1 SGHVS and CDR2 FQNEAQ. The germline V and J ends were trimmed by 4 bases and 0 bases, with 12 bases remaining between them. The CDR3 has 16 residues. CDR3 coding DNA: TGTGCCAGCAGCTCGGGCCTGGGGGCAACTAATGAAAAACTGTTTTTT. It yields the protein CASSSGLGATNEKLFF.

CDR3: CASSLGRGGDTQYF. In nucleotides, the CDR3 is TGTGCCAGCAGCTTAGGTCGGGGTGGGGATACGCAGTATTTT. The chain employs TRBV11-3 and TRBJ2-3; D perhaps matches TRBD2 (5 bases). The V gene's germline CDR1 is SGHNT and CDR2 YENEEA. There are 14 residues in the CDR3. The ends were cut back, 1 base at V and 6 bases at J, with 11 bases in the middle.

This clone has only one observation. The chain is built from TRBV9 and TRBJ2-3; tentatively, D is TRBD2 (6 bases). V lost 7 bases and J 1 base, leaving 10 bases between the germline ends. CDR3 size: 13 residues. In germline, CDR1 is SGDLS, CDR2 YYNGEE. CDR3 nucleotide sequence: TGTGCCAGCGGGAGGACTCGCACAGATACGCAGTATTTT. Encoded protein: CASGRTRTDTQYF. Drawing the rest from reference TRBV9 and TRBJ2-3, the complete variable domain is DSGVTQTPKHLITATGQRVTLRCSPRSGDLSVYWYQQSLDQGLQFLIQYYNGEERAKGNILERFSAQQFPDLHSELNLSSLELGDSALYFCASGRTRTDTQYFGPGTRLTVL.

The chain links TRBV28 to TRBJ1-3, with D maybe TRBD1 (6 bases). V lost 1 base and J lost 2, with 9 bases in between. Germline V CDR1 and CDR2: MDHEN, SYDVKM. The CDR3 spans 15 residues. The CDR3 bases are TGTGCCAGCAGTTTATTGAGGGGGACTGGAAACACCATATATTTT. Translating it yields CASSLLRGTGNTIYF.

The V call is TRBV30, the J call TRBJ1-6, with D possibly TRBD1 on 5 matching bases. This CDR3 region has 15 residues. Germline CDR1 and CDR2: GTSNPN and SVGIG (reference sequence). Trimming stripped 2 bases from V and 10 bases from J, with 18 bases between. CDR3 bases: TGTGCCTGGAGTATCGGGACCCTTGGGAGGTCACCCCTCCACTTT. Its protein is CAWSIGTLGRSPLHF.

The chain uses TRBV30 and TRBJ2-1, with 8 bases identical to TRBD1. V lost 2 bases and J lost 6; bases outside the gene matches: 6. The CDR3 has 14 residues. Germline CDR1 is GTSNPN and CDR2 is SVGIG (reference sequence). The CDR3 sequence is CAWSTGTGINEQFF. Here the CDR3 DNA reads TGTGCCTGGAGTACGGGGACAGGCATCAATGAGCAGTTCTTC.

The rearrangement joins TRBV5-4 to TRBJ1-3; TRBD1 is a possible D gene (5 bases). The CDR3 loop spans 14 amino acids. Germline loops: CDR1 SGHNT, CDR2 YYREEE (reference sequence). Trimming pared 4 bases from V and 5 bases from J, leaving 13 bases between. In nucleotides, the CDR3 is TGTGCCAGCAGCGCCGGGACCAACCGAAACACCATATATTTT. Translated, it gives CASSAGTNRNTIYF. Together with reference TRBV5-4 and TRBJ1-3, the CDR3 gives the full variable domain: ETGVTQSPTHLIKTRGQQVTLRCSSQSGHNTVSWYQQALGQGPQFIFQYYREEENGRGNFPPRFSGLQFPNYSSELNVNALELDDSALYLCASSAGTNRNTIYFGEGSWLTVV.

Points on this clone: Other DNA sequences within the sample encode an identical CDR3. The chain uses TRBV5-4 and TRBJ2-7; D gene ambiguous. V lost 4 bases and J 0 bases, leaving 14 bases between the germline ends. Looked up from germline, CDR1 is SGHNT and CDR2 is YYREEE (reference sequence). CDR3 length equals 15 residues. Here the CDR3 reads CASSQRHTSSYEQYF. The CDR3 DNA reads as TGTGCCAGCAGCCAAAGACATACCAGCTCCTACGAGCAGTACTTC.

This clone has just a few counts. This chain joins TRBV6-5 and TRBJ1-6; TRBD1 matches 11 bases. This CDR3 is 15 amino acids long. Losses at the gene ends were 2 bases for V and 10 bases for J; bases not matched to a gene: 4. Germline V gene data show CDR1 as MNHEY and CDR2 as SVGAGI. This chain's CDR3 is CASSYQGTGGSPLHF. CDR3 nucleotide sequence: TGTGCCAGCAGTTACCAAGGGACAGGGGGGTCACCCCTCCACTTT.